The rows below give T cell receptor beta chains drawn from one sample of a study of beta chain features in type 1 diabetes. Clones were sequenced by immunoSEQ multiplex PCR, and TCRdb holds only the in-frame ones, with some missing. The data show about 410,000 clones, approximately 15% seen once. Source material: naive CD4+ T cells from blood. These receptors were taken from a man younger than 40 in good health. CDR3s include the opening cysteine and the closing phenylalanine or tryptophan.

v_call cdr3_aa
TRBV7-3 CASSSRQGTDTQYF
TRBV11-2 CASSLGLESPLHF
TRBV7-9 CASSSWTGGIETQYF
TRBV6-1 CASRLSRETQYF
TRBV6-5 CASRTGGLSEQYF
TRBV27 CASSLGPNYGYTF
TRBV30 CARRTGLSTGELFF
TRBV7-2 CASSLGRINQPQHF
TRBV7-9 CASSLAPGSYGYTF
TRBV11-2 CASSLNAVVSSYNEQFF
TRBV27 CASAQAQTSGTQYF
TRBV9 CASSVEGQGRIYGYTF
TRBV6-1 CASDGHRDSYNEQFF
TRBV7-9 CASSQRQGTDTQYF
TRBV4-3 CASSQGLASQETQYF
TRBV5-1 CASHDSLSISYEQYF
TRBV5-4 CASSLLEETQYF
TRBV4-3 CASSQGIQGYQETQYF
TRBV4-1 CASSPQLAGGSDTQYF
TRBV5-4 CASSLEGYEQYF
TRBV7-9 CASSLAGYNEKLFF
TRBV6-1 CATVRVSGEKLFF
TRBV27 CASSLEGTGSDTQYF
TRBV18 CASSPMGTTATGELFF
TRBV7-9 CASSSGQGDTEAFF
TRBV7-2 CASSADGLETQYF
TRBV9 CASSVVTGGSGYTF
TRBV29-1 CSVAVRLVDPGTQYF
TRBV4-3 CASSQDRGGRTDTQYF
TRBV30 CAWSRQGARYGYTF
TRBV18 CASSPWTGQETQYF
TRBV4-3 CASSQVEAANYNSPLHF
TRBV4-3 CASSPIGGGEKLFF
TRBV19 CASSNSDTGTGELFF
TRBV7-2 CASSPYTDTQYF
TRBV2 CASIGQQRTKYNEQFF
TRBV4-1 CASSQGAPGVNEQFF
TRBV5-1 CASSLFGTRGTDTQYF
TRBV21-1 CASSKQERNTSSYEQYF
TRBV15 CATSRGFLGTSKNIQYF
TRBV7-6 CASSPSNRGADTQYF
TRBV7-6 CASSTGQGYSSEQYF
TRBV11-3 CASSLGDRFAYTDTQYF
TRBV4-2 CASSHPSGGSSYNEQFF
TRBV7-6 CASSLVAGDGYTF
TRBV7-2 CASRLPGLAGRNEQFF
TRBV5-6 CASSLGPAYGYTF
TRBV27 CASSLKLMNTGELFF
TRBV29-1 CSEGEPYGYTF